There are a few counts of the clone carrying this T cell receptor beta chain. Antigen: not known. Deletions cut 1 base from V and 6 bases from J, with 10 bases between. CDR1 is SNHLY and CDR2 is FYNNEI in the germline V gene. The CDR3 is 14 amino acids. These data originate in a study of identical twins. Whole-study results and caveats: Partly confounded zero-insertion analyses could result from invariant MAIT and iNKT cells. Conclusions were based on cross-sectional statistical analysis, without following the same donors.

The cDNA had a unique molecular identifier and a template-switch universal primer site. MiXCR, applied by TCRdb to the 5' RACE reads, yields one record per CDR3 protein. The sample lists around 530,000 distinct CDR3 sequences; roughly 15% were seen once. In addition, the sample was reused for a study of yellow fever vaccine responses in identical twins.

This sequence was found in a woman aged 18 to 35 in good health. The source material was CD4+ T cells sorted from blood. The V gene is TRBV2, the J gene TRBJ2-1, with a tentative D call TRBD2 (6 bases). For the CDR3, the DNA is TGTGCCAGCAGTGAAGGTGGGAGGAGCAATGAGCAGTTCTTC. This translates into CASSEGGRSNEQFF. The full variable domain, completed using reference TRBV2 and TRBJ2-1, is EPEVTQTPSHQVTQMGQEVILRCVPISNHLYFYWYRQILGQKVEFLVSFYNNEISEKSEIFDDQFSVERPDGSNFTLKIRSTKLEDSAMYFCASSEGGRSNEQFFGPGTRLTVL.